This TCR beta chain was profiled in a study of blood T cell repertoires in COVID-19. Germline lookup yields CDR1 SQVTM and CDR2 ANQGSEA. The V end lost 7 bases, the J end lost 3 bases, and 17 bases lay between the germline ends. The CDR3 runs 14 residues. Study processing details: Amplification of reference gene primers was used by the study to estimate nucleated cell counts. Sequencing was performed with immunoSEQ multiplex PCR; in TCRdb, only in-frame clones are kept and a portion is missing. For V, J and clone size, that table is used; D and trimming come from the DNA. The table records some 200,000 clones, roughly 87% of them present only once.

The sample taken for sequencing was PBMCs or T cells enriched from blood (not recorded which). J is TRBJ2-3 and V is TRBV29-1, with a weak D call TRBD2 (5 bases). This TCR was recovered from a woman aged 25-40 years who had recovered from COVID-19. The CDR3 spells CSAGNRGRTDTQYF. The CDR3 DNA reads TGCAGCGCTGGAAACCGGGGTCGGACAGATACGCAGTATTTT.